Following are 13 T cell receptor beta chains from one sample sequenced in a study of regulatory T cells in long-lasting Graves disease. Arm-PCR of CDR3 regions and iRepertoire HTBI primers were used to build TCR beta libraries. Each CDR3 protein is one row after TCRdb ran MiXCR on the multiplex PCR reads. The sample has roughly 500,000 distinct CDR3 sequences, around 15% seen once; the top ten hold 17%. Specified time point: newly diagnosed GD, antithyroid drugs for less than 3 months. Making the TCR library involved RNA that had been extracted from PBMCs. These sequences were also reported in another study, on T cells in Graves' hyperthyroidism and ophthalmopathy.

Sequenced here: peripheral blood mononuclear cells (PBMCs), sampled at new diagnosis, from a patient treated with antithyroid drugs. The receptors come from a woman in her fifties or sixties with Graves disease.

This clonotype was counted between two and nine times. CDR3: CSVGGGGGTLNEQFF. The CDR3 coding sequence is TGCAGCGTTGGGGGCGGGGGGGGCACACTCAATGAGCAGTTCTTC. The chain is built from TRBV29-1 and TRBJ2-1; 9 bases map to TRBD2. V shed 4 bases, J shed 6 bases, and the junction held 10 bases outside the gene matches. The length of the CDR3 is 15 residues. Germline CDR1 SQVTM, CDR2 ANQGSEA.

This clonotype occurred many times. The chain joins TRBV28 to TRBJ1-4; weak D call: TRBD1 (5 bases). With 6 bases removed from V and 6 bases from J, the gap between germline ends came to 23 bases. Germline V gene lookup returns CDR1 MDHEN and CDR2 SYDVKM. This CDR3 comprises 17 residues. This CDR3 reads CASRTSGGGGIDEKLFF. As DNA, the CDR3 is TGTGCCAGCAGAACCTCCGGGGGTGGGGGGATCGATGAAAAACTGTTTTTT. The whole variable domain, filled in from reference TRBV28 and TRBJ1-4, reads DVKVTQSSRYLVKRTGEKVFLECVQDMDHENMFWYRQDPGLGLRLIYFSYDVKMKEKGDIPEGYSVSREKKERFSLILESASTNQTSMYLCASRTSGGGGIDEKLFFGSGTQLSVL.

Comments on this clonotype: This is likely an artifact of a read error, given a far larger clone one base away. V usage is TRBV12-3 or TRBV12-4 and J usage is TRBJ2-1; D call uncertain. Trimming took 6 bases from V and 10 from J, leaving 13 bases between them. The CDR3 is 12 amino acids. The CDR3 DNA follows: TGTGCCAGCAGCTGGACGGCACACGAGCAGTTCTTC. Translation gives CASSWTAHEQFF.

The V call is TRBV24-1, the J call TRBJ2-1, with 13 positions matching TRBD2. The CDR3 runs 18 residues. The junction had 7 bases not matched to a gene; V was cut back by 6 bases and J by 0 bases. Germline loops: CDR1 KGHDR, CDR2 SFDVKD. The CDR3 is CATSRTSGSISSYNEQFF. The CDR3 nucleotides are TGTGCCACCAGTCGGACTAGCGGGAGCATAAGCTCCTACAATGAGCAGTTCTTC.

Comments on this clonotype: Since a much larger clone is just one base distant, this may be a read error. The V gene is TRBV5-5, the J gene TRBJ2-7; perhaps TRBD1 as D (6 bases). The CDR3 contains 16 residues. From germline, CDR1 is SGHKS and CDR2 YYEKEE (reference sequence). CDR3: CASSPTGSSRAYEQCF. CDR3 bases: TGTGCCAGCAGTCCAACAGGGTCCTCGCGGGCCTACGAGCAGTGCTTC.

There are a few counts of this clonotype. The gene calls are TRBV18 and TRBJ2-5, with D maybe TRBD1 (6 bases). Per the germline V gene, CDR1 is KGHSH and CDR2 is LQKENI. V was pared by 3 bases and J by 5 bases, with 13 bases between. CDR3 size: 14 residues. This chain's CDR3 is CASSPPSTGETQYF. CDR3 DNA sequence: TGTGCCAGCTCACCTCCTTCCACAGGGGAGACCCAGTACTTC.

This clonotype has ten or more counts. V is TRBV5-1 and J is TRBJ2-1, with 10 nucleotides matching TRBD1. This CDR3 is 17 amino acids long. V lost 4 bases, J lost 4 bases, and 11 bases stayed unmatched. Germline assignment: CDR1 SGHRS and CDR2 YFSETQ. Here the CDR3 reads CASSIGTPGQGYNEQFF. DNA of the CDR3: TGCGCCAGCAGCATCGGTACTCCGGGACAGGGGTACAATGAGCAGTTCTTC.

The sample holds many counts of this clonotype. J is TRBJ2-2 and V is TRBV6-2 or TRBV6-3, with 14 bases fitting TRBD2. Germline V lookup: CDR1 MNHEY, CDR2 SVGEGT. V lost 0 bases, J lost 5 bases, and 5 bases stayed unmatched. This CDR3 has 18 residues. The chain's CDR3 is CASSYSLGLAGVTGELFF. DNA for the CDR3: TGTGCCAGCAGTTACTCATTGGGACTAGCGGGAGTTACCGGGGAGCTGTTTTTT.

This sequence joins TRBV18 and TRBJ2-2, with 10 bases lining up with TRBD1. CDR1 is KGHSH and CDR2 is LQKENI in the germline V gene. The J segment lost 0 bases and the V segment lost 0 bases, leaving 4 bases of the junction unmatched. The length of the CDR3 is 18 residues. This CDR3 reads CASSPPPGQGTNTGELFF. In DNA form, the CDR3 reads TGTGCCAGCTCACCACCCCCGGGACAGGGGACGAACACCGGGGAGCTGTTTTTT.

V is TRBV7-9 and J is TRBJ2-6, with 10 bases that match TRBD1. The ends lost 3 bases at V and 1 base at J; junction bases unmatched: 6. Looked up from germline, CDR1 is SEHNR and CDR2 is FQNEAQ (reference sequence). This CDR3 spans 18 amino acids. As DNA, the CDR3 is TGTGCCAGCAGCTTGAGTTGGACAGGGGGGTCTGGGGCCAACGTCCTGACTTTC. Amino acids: CASSLSWTGGSGANVLTF.

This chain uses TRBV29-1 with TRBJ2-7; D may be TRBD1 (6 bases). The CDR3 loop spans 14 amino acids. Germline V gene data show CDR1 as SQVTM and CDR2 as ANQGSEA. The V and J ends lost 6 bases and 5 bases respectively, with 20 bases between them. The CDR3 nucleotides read TGCAGCGTGAAAGGGGGAGACCTCCACAACGAGCAGTACTTC. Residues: CSVKGGDLHNEQYF.

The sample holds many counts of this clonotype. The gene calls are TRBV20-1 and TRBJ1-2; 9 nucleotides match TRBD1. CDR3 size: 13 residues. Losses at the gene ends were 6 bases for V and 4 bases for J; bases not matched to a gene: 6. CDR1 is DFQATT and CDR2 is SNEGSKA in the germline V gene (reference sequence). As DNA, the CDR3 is TGCAGTGCAAACAGGGGGCAGAGCTATGGCTACACCTTC. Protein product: CSANRGQSYGYTF.

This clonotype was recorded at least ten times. The CDR3 region is CASSPIAGGSYNEQFF. For the CDR3, the DNA is TGTGCCAGCAGTCCTATAGCGGGAGGATCCTACAATGAGCAGTTCTTC. This chain joins TRBV27 and TRBJ2-1, with 10 bases aligning to TRBD2. With 5 bases clipped from V and 1 base from J, the junction kept 5 bases outside the gene matches. CDR1 and CDR2 from the germline V gene are MNHEY and SMNVEV (reference sequence). The CDR3 has 16 amino acids.